This T cell receptor (beta chain) came from a study of cytomegalovirus exposure and HLA in healthy donors. Findings and caveats of the study: Reported results showed that the classifier diagnosed cytomegalovirus status with high specificity and sensitivity. Fewer N-insertions (relative to the roughly 630-donor mean) were reportedly seen in an Asian-associated ancestry cluster in a later analysis.

V was clipped by 0 bases and J by 1 base; unmatched bases: 7. The CDR3 consists of 17 residues. Germline CDR1 SGDLS, CDR2 YYNGEE. Use of 60 Vbeta and 13 Jbeta primers characterized the PCR. Some clones are missing from TCRdb's copy, which holds only in-frame ones; the method was immunoSEQ multiplex PCR. This table holds about 170,000 clones, approximately 84% found once. A remark on this clone: Its matching antigen is unknown.

The receptor was isolated from a woman aged 50 to 60 in good health and CMV-seropositive. The V and J genes are TRBV9 and TRBJ2-1, with 7 nucleotides matching TRBD2. Sequencing was performed on PBMCs. The CDR3 DNA follows: TGTGCCAGCAGCGTAGGAGGCGGGAGTGTTTCCTACAATGAGCAGTTCTTC. It is translated as CASSVGGGSVSYNEQFF.